What follows describes a single T cell receptor beta chain. The sample holds a few counts of this clonotype. The antigen it recognizes is unknown. No qualities accompany the bases; no much larger clone lies one base away. Library prep was done by RT-PCR. Sequencing took place on an Illumina HiSeq 2500. Through fastp at Q25 and MiXCR, TCRdb rebuilt clones from the public reads, retaining in-frame beta chains. All rows with the same CDR3 protein become a single entry with the most common DNA and genes. This sample gives 650,000 or so distinct CDR3 sequences in total; about 15% of them show up just once. Approximately 7.6% of the sample comes from the top ten. This record comes from a study of response to subunit inactivated influenza vaccine (dated by TCRdb to 2017 to 2018). In the study overall: To follow how T cells responded to a trivalent subunit inactivated influenza vaccine, the researchers relied on deep quantitative profiling of the T cell receptor repertoire.

What the study reported, not specific to this receptor: The authors suggested that each seasonal influenza vaccination may recruit only a limited number of new T cells.

Inclusive of the bounding cysteine and phenylalanine, the CDR3 is 14 residues long. Of the read, only the CDR3 DNA is kept; its 42 bases are in frame from base 1. Trimming accounts for 4 bases at V and 1 base at J, while the number of junction bases matched to no gene is 4. The germline V gene specifies SGHRS as CDR1 and YFSETQ as CDR2. This chain is built from TRBV5-1 and TRBJ2-5, with 7 bases aligning to TRBD1. Here the sequenced sample was PBMCs from blood, taken 14 days before vaccination. The sequence derives from a man aged 45-60 years who received an inactivated influenza vaccine. Donor details come from another sample of the same person, matched by shared clones. This receptor carries the CDR3 CASSRGQFQETQYF. The bases are TGCGCCAGCAGCAGGGGACAGTTCCAAGAGACCCAGTACTTC. The CDR3 plus the reference TRBV5-1 and TRBJ2-5 genes for the other parts give the full variable domain: KAGVTQTPRYLIKTRGQQVTLSCSPISGHRSVSWYQQTPGQGLQFLFEYFSETQRNKGNFPGRFSGRQFSNSRSEMNVSTLELGDSALYLCASSRGQFQETQYFGPGTRLLVL.